This entry features one T cell receptor (beta chain) sequence. The germline CDR1 and CDR2 sequences are SNHLY and FYNNEI. After removal of 4 bases from V and 0 bases from J, the junction contained 2 bases not matched to a gene. This CDR3 contains 16 residues. This sample is part of a study of control samples from healthy donors and cancer patients. Profiled with immunoSEQ multiplex PCR; TCRdb holds only in-frame clones, not every one. The sample holds about 57,000 clones; more than 85% are singletons and the top ten take about 0.93%. The chain is built from TRBV2 and TRBJ1-4; 10 bases match TRBD1. Source material: PBMCs. This TCR derives from a man aged 25 to 40 with colorectal cancer. The CDR3 protein is CASSVGTGATNEKLFF. The CDR3 DNA is TGTGCCAGCAGTGTCGGGACAGGGGCAACTAATGAAAAACTGTTTTTT.